This TCR beta chain was sequenced in a study of T cells after yellow fever vaccination. About the study: Fractions with few cells were prepared using SMART-Seq v4 Ultra Low Input.

A single record per CDR3 protein comes from TCRdb applying MiXCR to the 5' RACE reads. The sample lists about 210,000 distinct CDR3 sequences, approximately 3.3% seen once, with about 3% in the top ten. Ten or more counts support this clonotype. Its antigen is not known. Study-wide results and caveats: Booster sampling recovered most clones from primary vaccination (roughly 97% CD4, approximately 88% CD8).

The V gene lost 5 bases and the J gene lost 8 bases, with 16 bases spanning the gap. The CDR3 length is 13 residues. The germline CDR1 and CDR2 sequences are SGHRS and YFSETQ. The specimen comprised CD4+ T cells sorted from PBMCs, sampled 10 days after the yellow fever booster vaccination. The receptor comes from a man aged 18 to 30 who received the YFV17D yellow fever vaccine. This chain uses TRBV5-1 with TRBJ1-2; D uncertain. As DNA, the CDR3 is TGCGCCAGCAGGGACGGACCGAGAGGGGGCTACACCTTC. Protein: CASRDGPRGGYTF.